This TCR beta chain was identified during a study of T cells in Graves' hyperthyroidism and ophthalmopathy. General study points: Researchers found most expanded thyroid clonotypes above 0.001 in blood as well. The model foresaw ophthalmopathy a median roughly 6 months prior to onset.

This clonotype was recorded at least ten times. Its antigen remains unidentified. What was amplified from RNA transcripts were TCR beta CDR3 regions. The study used the HTBI primer set for a first-round RT-PCR of the TCR CDR3. TCRdb analysed the multiplex PCR reads with MiXCR anew, one entry per CDR3 protein. The sample lists 650,000 to 750,000 distinct CDR3 sequences, about 14% occurring once. The V end was cut by 2 bases, the J end by 6 bases, with 8 bases between. This CDR3 has 13 amino acids. Germline lookup yields CDR1 KGHSH and CDR2 LQKENI. Sequencing used blood. J is TRBJ1-5 and V is TRBV18; no firm D call. This clonotype was sampled from a woman aged 18-29 years with Graves' hyperthyroidism. The CDR3 is CASSPTDGQPQHF. The CDR3 region has the DNA TGTGCCAGCTCACCAACGGATGGTCAGCCCCAGCATTTT.